The TCR beta chain described here comes from a study of T cell changes during pregnancy in multiple sclerosis. Method: immunoSEQ multiplex PCR; TCRdb's copy keeps in-frame clones and lacks some. The table includes tens of thousands of clones, around 93% detected once. This CDR3 region has 12 residues. CDR1 and CDR2 from the germline V gene are MNHEY and SMNVEV (reference sequence). Trimming left V 3 bases short and J 5 bases short, with 4 bases between. V is TRBV27 and J is TRBJ2-2; D remains ambiguous. This sequence originates from a female donor with multiple sclerosis, enrolled in a pregnancy study. Sequencing was performed on peripheral blood, taken in the first trimester of pregnancy. CDR3 nucleotides: TGTGCCAGCAGTTTCATGACCGGGGAGCTGTTTTTT. This gives the protein CASSFMTGELFF.